These T cell receptor beta chains were read from a single sample in a study of T cell changes during pregnancy in multiple sclerosis. Sequencing used immunoSEQ multiplex PCR; TCRdb keeps in-frame clones, though not all of them. The sample lists around 100,000 clones, roughly 93% seen once, with more than 0.8% in the top ten. The specimen was peripheral blood, collected before pregnancy. These receptors were taken from a female donor with multiple sclerosis, enrolled in a pregnancy study. Both conserved end residues are part of each CDR3. D genes are given only for firm matches. Not all rows give a size; the values are once, few, many and, for expanded clones, a class.

j_call d_call v_call clone_size cdr3_aa cdr3_nt
TRBJ2-7 TRBD1 TRBV27 - CASSLTGQGYEQYF TGTGCCAGCAGTTTAACGGGACAGGGCTACGAGCAGTACTTC
TRBJ2-7 - TRBV14 - CASSQANYEQYF TGTGCCAGCAGCCAAGCCAACTACGAGCAGTACTTC
TRBJ1-1 TRBD1 TRBV4-2 - CASSQGTGGSEAFF TGTGCCAGCAGCCAAGGGACAGGGGGGAGTGAAGCTTTCTTT
TRBJ2-7 TRBD1 TRBV19 - CASSMGTGLFYEQYF TGTGCCAGTAGTATGGGGACAGGGCTCTTCTACGAGCAGTACTTC
TRBJ1-2 TRBD1 TRBV7-9 - CASSLTGTGSVANYGYTF TGTGCCAGCAGCTTAACCGGGACAGGGTCAGTTGCTAACTATGGCTACACCTTC
TRBJ1-5 - TRBV28 - CATTDSSNQPQHF TGTGCCACTACGGACAGTAGCAATCAGCCCCAGCATTTT
TRBJ1-2 - TRBV5-5 once CASSLGRRDYGYTF TGTGCCAGCAGCTTGGGACGGCGGGACTATGGCTACACCTTC
TRBJ2-3 - TRBV2 - CASIIPGGSTDTQYF TGTGCCAGCATAATCCCTGGCGGCTCCACAGATACGCAGTATTTT
TRBJ1-2 - TRBV9 few CASNGLNYGYTF TGTGCCAGCAACGGACTTAACTATGGCTACACCTTC
TRBJ2-1 TRBD2 TRBV14 - CASSQGLAGAWFTNEQFF TGTGCCAGCAGCCAAGGACTAGCGGGAGCGTGGTTTACCAATGAGCAGTTCTTC
TRBJ1-2 - TRBV6-1 - CASRRGNPGDYGYTF TGTGCCAGCAGGCGGGGGAACCCGGGGGACTATGGCTACACCTTC
TRBJ2-1 - TRBV11-2 - CASSLDGGRGNEQFF TGTGCCAGCAGCTTAGATGGCGGCAGGGGCAATGAGCAGTTCTTC
TRBJ2-2 TRBD2 TRBV5-4 once CASSLGLAGGPNTGELFF TGTGCCAGCAGCCTGGGACTAGCGGGAGGGCCGAACACCGGGGAGCTGTTTTTT
TRBJ2-7 TRBD2 TRBV19 once CASSILSGSDNEQYF TGTGCCAGTAGTATCCTTAGCGGGAGTGACAACGAGCAGTACTTC
TRBJ2-3 - TRBV2 - CASSESVTPEQYF TGTGCCAGCAGTGAATCGGTGACTCCGGAGCAGTATTTT
TRBJ2-2 TRBD1 TRBV9 - CASSVAQGGTGELFF TGTGCCAGCAGCGTAGCACAGGGGGGCACCGGGGAGCTGTTTTTT
TRBJ1-4 - TRBV20-1 - CSAAPHEKLFF TGCAGTGCCGCGCCTCATGAAAAACTGTTTTTT
TRBJ1-5 - TRBV30 - CAWSVPWPGDRPQHF TGTGCCTGGAGTGTACCATGGCCAGGCGATCGGCCCCAGCATTTT
TRBJ2-3 TRBD1 TRBV7-2 - CASSVQGATDTQYF TGTGCCAGCAGCGTACAGGGGGCCACAGATACGCAGTATTTT
TRBJ2-1 TRBD1 TRBV5-1 - CASSLAGGNEQFF TGCGCCAGCAGCTTGGCAGGGGGCAATGAGCAGTTCTTC
TRBJ2-6 - TRBV25-1 - CASSGGHHSGANVLTF TGTGCCAGCAGTGGGGGACATCACTCTGGGGCCAACGTCCTGACTTTC
TRBJ2-7 TRBD1 TRBV2 - CASSRDRWYEQYF TGTGCCAGCAGTCGGGACAGATGGTACGAGCAGTACTTC
TRBJ1-2 - TRBV6-5 - CASKRRGGLGYTF TGTGCCAGCAAGAGGCGGGGGGGGCTAGGCTACACCTTC